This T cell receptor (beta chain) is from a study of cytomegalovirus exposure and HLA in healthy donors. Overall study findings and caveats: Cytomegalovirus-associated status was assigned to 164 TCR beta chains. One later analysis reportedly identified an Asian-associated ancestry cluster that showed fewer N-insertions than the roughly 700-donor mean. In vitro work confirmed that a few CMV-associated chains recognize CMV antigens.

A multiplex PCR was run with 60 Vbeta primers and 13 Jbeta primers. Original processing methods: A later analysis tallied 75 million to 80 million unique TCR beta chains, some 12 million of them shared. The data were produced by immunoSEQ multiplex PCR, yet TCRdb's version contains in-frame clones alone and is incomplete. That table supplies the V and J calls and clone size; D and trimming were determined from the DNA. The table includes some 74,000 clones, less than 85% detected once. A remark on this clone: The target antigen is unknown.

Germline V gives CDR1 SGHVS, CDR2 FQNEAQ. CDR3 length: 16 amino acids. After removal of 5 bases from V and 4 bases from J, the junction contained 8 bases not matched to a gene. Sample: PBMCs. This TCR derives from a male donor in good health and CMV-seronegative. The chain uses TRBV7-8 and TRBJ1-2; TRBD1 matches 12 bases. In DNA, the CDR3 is TGTGCCAGCAGCGGGACAGGGGGCGGTCTAGGCTATGGCTACACCTTC. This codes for CASSGTGGGLGYGYTF.